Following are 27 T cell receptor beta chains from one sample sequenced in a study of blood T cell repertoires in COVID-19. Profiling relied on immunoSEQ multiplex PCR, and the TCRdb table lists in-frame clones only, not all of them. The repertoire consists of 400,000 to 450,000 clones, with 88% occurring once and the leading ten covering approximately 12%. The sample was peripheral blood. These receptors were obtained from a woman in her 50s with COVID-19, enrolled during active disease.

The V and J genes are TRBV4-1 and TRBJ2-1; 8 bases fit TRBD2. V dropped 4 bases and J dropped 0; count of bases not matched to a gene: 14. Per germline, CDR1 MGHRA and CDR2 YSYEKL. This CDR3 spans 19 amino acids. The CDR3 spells CASSLAWRGASGSYNEQFF. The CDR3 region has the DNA TGCGCCAGCAGCCTCGCGTGGCGGGGGGCATCAGGCTCCTACAATGAGCAGTTCTTC.

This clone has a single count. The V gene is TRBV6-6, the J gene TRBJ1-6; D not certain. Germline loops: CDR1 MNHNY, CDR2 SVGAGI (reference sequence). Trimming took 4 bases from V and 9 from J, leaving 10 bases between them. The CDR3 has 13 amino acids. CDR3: CASSSQLSSPLHF. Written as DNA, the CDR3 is TGTGCCAGCAGTTCCCAGTTAAGTTCACCCCTCCACTTT.

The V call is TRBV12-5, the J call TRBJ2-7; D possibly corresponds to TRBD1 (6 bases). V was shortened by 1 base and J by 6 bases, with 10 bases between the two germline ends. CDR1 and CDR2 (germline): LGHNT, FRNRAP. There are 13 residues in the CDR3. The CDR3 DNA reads TGTGCTAGTGGTTTGGCCCAGGACAGCGAGCAGTACTTC. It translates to CASGLAQDSEQYF.

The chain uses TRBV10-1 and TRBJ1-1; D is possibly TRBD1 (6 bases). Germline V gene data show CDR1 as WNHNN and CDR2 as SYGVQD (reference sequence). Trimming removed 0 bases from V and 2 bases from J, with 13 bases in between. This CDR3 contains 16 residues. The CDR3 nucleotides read TGCGCCAGCAGTGAGTCGATGGCGGGGGCTAACACTGAAGCTTTCTTT. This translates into CASSESMAGANTEAFF.

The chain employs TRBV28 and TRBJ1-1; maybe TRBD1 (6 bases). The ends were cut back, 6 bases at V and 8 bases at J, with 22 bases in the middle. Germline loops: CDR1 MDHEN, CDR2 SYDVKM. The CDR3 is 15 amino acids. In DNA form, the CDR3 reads TGTGCCAGCAGCTCCCCCGCACAGGGCACTTTCGAAGCTTTCTTT. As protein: CASSSPAQGTFEAFF.

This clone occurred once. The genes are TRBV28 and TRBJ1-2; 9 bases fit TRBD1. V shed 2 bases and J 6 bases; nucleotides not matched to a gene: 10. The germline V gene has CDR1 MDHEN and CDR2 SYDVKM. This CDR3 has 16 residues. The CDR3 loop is CASSLRRGQGVDGYTF. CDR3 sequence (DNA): TGTGCCAGCAGTTTACGTAGGGGACAGGGCGTAGATGGCTACACCTTC.

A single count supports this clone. The CDR3: CASSATAGLAGVSYEQYF. The CDR3, as DNA: TGTGCCAGCAGTGCAACCGCCGGACTAGCGGGGGTTTCCTACGAGCAGTACTTC. The chain uses TRBV6-1 and TRBJ2-7; 13 bases fit TRBD2. This CDR3 is 18 amino acids long. Germline loops: CDR1 MNHNS, CDR2 SASEGT. Unmatched junction bases numbered 10, after V lost 4 bases and J lost 1 base.

The CDR3 DNA follows: TGTGCCAGCAGCTTGGCCCCCGGGGTCGGAAACACCATATATTTT. Protein product: CASSLAPGVGNTIYF. This chain joins TRBV5-5 and TRBJ1-3, with D unresolved. Between the trimmed V and J ends, which lost 0 bases and 4 bases, there was a span of 11 bases. CDR1 is SGHKS, CDR2 YYEKEE, per germline (reference sequence). CDR3 length: 15 residues.

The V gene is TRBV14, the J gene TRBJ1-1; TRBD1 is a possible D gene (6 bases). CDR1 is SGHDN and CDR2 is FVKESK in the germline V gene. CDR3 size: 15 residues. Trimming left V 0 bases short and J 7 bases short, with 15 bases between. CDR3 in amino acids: CASSQDRARGNEAFF. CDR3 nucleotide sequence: TGTGCCAGCAGCCAAGATCGGGCCAGGGGCAATGAAGCTTTCTTT.

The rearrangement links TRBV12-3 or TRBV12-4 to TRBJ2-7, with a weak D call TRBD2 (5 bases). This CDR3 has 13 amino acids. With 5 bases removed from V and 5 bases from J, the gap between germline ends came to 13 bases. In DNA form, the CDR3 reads TGTGCCAGCAGTCCGACAAGGCGGGACGAGCAGTACTTC. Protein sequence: CASSPTRRDEQYF.

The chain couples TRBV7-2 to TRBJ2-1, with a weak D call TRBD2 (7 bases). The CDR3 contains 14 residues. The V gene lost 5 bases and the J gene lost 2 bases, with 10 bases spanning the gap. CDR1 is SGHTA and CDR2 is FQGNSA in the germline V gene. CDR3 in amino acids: CASSGGAPYNEQFF. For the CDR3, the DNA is TGTGCCAGCAGCGGGGGGGCCCCCTACAATGAGCAGTTCTTC.

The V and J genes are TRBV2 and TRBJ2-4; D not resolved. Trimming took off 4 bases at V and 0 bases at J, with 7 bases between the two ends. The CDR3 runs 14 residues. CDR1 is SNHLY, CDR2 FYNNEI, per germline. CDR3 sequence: CASSGLVAKNIQYF. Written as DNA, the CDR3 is TGTGCCAGCAGTGGACTCGTAGCCAAAAACATTCAGTACTTC.

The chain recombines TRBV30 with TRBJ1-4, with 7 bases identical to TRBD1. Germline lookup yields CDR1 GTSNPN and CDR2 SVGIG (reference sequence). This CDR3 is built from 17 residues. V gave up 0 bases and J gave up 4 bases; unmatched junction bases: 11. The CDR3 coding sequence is TGTGCCTGGAGTGTGTGGGACAGACGGTTAGATAATGAAAAACTGTTTTTT. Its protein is CAWSVWDRRLDNEKLFF.

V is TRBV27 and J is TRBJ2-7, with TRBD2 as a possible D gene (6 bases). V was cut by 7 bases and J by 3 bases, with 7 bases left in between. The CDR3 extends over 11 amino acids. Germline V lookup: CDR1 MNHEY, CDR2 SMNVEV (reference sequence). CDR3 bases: TGTGCCAGCAACGGGGGCTACGAGCAGTACTTC. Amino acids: CASNGGYEQYF.

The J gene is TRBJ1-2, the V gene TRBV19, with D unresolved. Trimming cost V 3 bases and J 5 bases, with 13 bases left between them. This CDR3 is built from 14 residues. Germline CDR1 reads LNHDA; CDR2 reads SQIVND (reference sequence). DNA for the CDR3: TGTGCCAGTAGTATCAGAGCGTCGGGGTATGGCTACACCTTC. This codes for CASSIRASGYGYTF.

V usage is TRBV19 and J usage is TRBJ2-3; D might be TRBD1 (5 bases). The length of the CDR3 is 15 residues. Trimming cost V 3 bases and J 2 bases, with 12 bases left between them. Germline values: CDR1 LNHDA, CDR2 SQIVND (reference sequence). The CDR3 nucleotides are TGTGCCAGTAGTATGGGGCTGCGACTCACAGATACGCAGTATTTT. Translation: CASSMGLRLTDTQYF. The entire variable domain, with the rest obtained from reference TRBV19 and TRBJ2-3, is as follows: DGGITQSPKYLFRKEGQNVTLSCEQNLNHDAMYWYRQDPGQGLRLIYYSQIVNDFQKGDIAEGYSVSREKKESFPLTVTSAQKNPTAFYLCASSMGLRLTDTQYFGPGTRLTVL.

The CDR3 region is CASSLDRAETQYF. As DNA, the CDR3 is TGTGCCAGCAGCCTCGACAGGGCAGAGACCCAGTACTTC. J is TRBJ2-5 and V is TRBV9, with 7 bases matching TRBD1. With 4 bases clipped from V and 4 bases from J, the junction kept 4 bases outside the gene matches. The germline gives CDR1 SGDLS, CDR2 YYNGEE. CDR3 size: 13 residues. Looking up the rest from reference TRBV9 and TRBJ2-5 gives the full variable domain: DSGVTQTPKHLITATGQRVTLRCSPRSGDLSVYWYQQSLDQGLQFLIQYYNGEERAKGNILERFSAQQFPDLHSELNLSSLELGDSALYFCASSLDRAETQYFGPGTRLLVL.

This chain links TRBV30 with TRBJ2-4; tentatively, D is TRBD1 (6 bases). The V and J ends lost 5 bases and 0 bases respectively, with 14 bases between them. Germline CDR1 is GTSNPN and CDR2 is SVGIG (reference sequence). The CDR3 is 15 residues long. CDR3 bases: TGTGCCTGGGGCCACAGGGAGTTAGCCAAAAACATTCAGTACTTC. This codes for CAWGHRELAKNIQYF.

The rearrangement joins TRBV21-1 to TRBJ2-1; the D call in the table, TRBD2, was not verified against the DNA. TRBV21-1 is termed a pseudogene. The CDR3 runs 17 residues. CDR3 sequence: CASSPPEASGGGREQFF. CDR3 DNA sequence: TGTGCCAGCAGCCCCCCAGAGGCTAGCGGGGGCGGGAGGGAGCAGTTCTTC.

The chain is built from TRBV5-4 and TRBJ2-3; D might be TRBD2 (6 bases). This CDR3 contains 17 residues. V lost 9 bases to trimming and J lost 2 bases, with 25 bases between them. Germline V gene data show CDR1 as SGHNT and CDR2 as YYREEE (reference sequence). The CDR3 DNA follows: TGTGCCACCTACGATCCGATGGGGGGTCGATTCACAGATACGCAGTATTTT. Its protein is CATYDPMGGRFTDTQYF.

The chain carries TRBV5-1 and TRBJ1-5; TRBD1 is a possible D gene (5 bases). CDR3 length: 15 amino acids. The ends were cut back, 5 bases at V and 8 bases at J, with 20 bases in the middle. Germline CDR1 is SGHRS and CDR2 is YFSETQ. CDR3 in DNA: TGCGCCAGCAGAGCGGGCTTGGGGCCGGGGGAGCCCCAGCATTTT. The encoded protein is CASRAGLGPGEPQHF.

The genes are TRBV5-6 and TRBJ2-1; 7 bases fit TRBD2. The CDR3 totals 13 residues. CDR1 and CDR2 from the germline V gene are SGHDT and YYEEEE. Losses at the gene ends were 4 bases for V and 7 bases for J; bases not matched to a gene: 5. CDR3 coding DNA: TGTGCCAGCAGCAGCGGGACGCTAAATGAGCAGTTCTTC. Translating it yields CASSSGTLNEQFF.

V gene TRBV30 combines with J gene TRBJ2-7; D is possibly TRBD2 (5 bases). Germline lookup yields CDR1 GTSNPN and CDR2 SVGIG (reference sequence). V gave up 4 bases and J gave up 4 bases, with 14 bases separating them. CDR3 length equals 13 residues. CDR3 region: CAWTTRDAYEQYF. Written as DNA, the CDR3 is TGTGCCTGGACCACCCGGGATGCATACGAGCAGTACTTC.

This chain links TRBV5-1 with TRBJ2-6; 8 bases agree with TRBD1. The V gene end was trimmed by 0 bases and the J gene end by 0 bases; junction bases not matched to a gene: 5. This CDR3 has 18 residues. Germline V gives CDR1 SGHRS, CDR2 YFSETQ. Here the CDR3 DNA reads TGCGCCAGCAGCTTGGAGGGACAGGTTTTCTCTGGGGCCAACGTCCTGACTTTC. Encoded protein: CASSLEGQVFSGANVLTF.

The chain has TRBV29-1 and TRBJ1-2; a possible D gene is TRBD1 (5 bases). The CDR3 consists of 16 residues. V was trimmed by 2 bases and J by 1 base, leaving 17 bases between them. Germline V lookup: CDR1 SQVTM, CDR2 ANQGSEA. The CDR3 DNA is TGCAGCGTTGAAAATGCAGGGCTGAAAAATAACTATGGCTACACCTTC. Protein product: CSVENAGLKNNYGYTF.

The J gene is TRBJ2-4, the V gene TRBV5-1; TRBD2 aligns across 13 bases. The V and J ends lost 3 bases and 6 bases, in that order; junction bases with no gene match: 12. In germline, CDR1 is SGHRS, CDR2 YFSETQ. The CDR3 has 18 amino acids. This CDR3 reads CASSYPETSGGPRNIQYF. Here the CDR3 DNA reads TGCGCCAGCAGCTACCCCGAGACTAGCGGGGGGCCTAGAAACATTCAGTACTTC. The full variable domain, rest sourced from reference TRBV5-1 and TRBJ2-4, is KAGVTQTPRYLIKTRGQQVTLSCSPISGHRSVSWYQQTPGQGLQFLFEYFSETQRNKGNFPGRFSGRQFSNSRSEMNVSTLELGDSALYLCASSYPETSGGPRNIQYFGAGTRLSVL.

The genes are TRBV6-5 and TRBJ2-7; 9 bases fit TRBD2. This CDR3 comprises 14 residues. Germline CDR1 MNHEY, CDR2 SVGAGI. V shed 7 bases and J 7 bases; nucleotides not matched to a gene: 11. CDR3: CASNKQGTSHEQYF. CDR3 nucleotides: TGTGCCAGCAACAAACAGGGGACTAGCCATGAGCAGTACTTC.